These 8 T cell receptor beta chains were all obtained from the same sample, sequenced in a study of shared clonotypes between healthy human individuals. Repertoires were generated with immunoSEQ multiplex PCR, while TCRdb's copy carries only in-frame clones and drops some. The profile shows about 2.4 million clones, roughly 92% of them singletons. Sequences were obtained from naive CD4+ T cells sorted from blood. Subset indicated: CD45RA+ positively selected. The receptors stem from a young man in good health.

This clone was detected once. The chain has TRBV5-1 and TRBJ2-5; 10 nucleotides agree with TRBD1. V trimming: 0 bases; J trimming: 4 bases; junction bases outside the gene matches: 3. Germline V gene sequence: CDR1 SGHRS, CDR2 YFSETQ. The CDR3 loop spans 15 amino acids. The CDR3 sequence is CASSLEGQGGETQYF. CDR3 in DNA: TGCGCCAGCAGCTTGGAAGGACAGGGGGGAGAGACCCAGTACTTC.

The chain uses TRBV10-3 and TRBJ2-5; 11 nucleotides agree with TRBD1. Trimming at V came to 2 bases and at J to 5 bases, leaving 10 bases not matched to a gene. CDR1 is ENHRY, CDR2 SYGVKD, per germline. The CDR3 sequence is 17 residues long. CDR3 in DNA: TGTGCCATCAGTGAGCCTCTTGGACAGGGGGCGGGGGAGACCCAGTACTTC. The encoded protein is CAISEPLGQGAGETQYF.

There are a few counts of this clone. This rearrangement joins TRBV18 to TRBJ1-6, with a tentative D call TRBD1 (6 bases). From germline, CDR1 is KGHSH and CDR2 LQKENI. This CDR3 is built from 16 residues. Trimming took off 2 bases at V and 6 bases at J, with 14 bases between the two ends. The CDR3 bases are TGTGCCAGCTCACCAGACGCAGGGGCGCTTAATTCACCCCTCCACTTT. Its translation is CASSPDAGALNSPLHF.

This chain uses TRBV5-6 with TRBJ2-2, with unresolved D. V shed 4 bases and J shed 2 bases, with 12 bases lying between them. Germline values: CDR1 SGHDT, CDR2 YYEEEE. CDR3 length equals 15 residues. The CDR3, as DNA: TGTGCCAGCAGCCGCCGGGCGCCTAACACCGGGGAGCTGTTTTTT. This codes for CASSRRAPNTGELFF.

The chain is built from TRBV5-1 and TRBJ2-3; 12 bases are a match to TRBD2. V shed 4 bases and J 4 bases; nucleotides not matched to a gene: 4. CDR3 size: 15 residues. Germline V gene sequence: CDR1 SGHRS, CDR2 YFSETQ. The CDR3 sequence: CASSTLAGGPDTQYF. The CDR3 nucleotides are TGCGCCAGCAGCACGCTAGCGGGGGGGCCAGATACGCAGTATTTT.

The V call is TRBV27, the J call TRBJ2-2, with a weak D call TRBD1 (6 bases). In germline, CDR1 is MNHEY, CDR2 SMNVEV (reference sequence). This CDR3 comprises 15 residues. V gave up 8 bases and J gave up 0 bases, with 13 bases separating them. The CDR3 DNA sequence: TGTGCCAGCGGGATACAGGGATCGAACACCGGGGAGCTGTTTTTT. The encoded protein is CASGIQGSNTGELFF.

The chain joins TRBV11-2 to TRBJ2-1; TRBD2 agrees at 11 bases. CDR3 length equals 14 residues. Per germline, CDR1 SGHAT and CDR2 FQNNGV. With V trimmed by 1 base and J by 15 bases, 8 bases remained unmatched. This CDR3 is CASSLGVTSGTWFF. For the CDR3, the DNA is TGTGCCAGCAGCTTAGGAGTGACTAGCGGGACATGGTTCTTC. Full variable domain (rest looked up from reference TRBV11-2 and TRBJ2-1): EAGVAQSPRYKIIEKRQSVAFWCNPISGHATLYWYQQILGQGPKLLIQFQNNGVVDDSQLPKDRFSAERLKGVDSTLKIQPAKLEDSAVYLCASSLGVTSGTWFFGPGTRLTVL.

This chain uses TRBV7-6 with TRBJ1-6, with unresolved D. V dropped 1 base and J dropped 0 bases, with 22 bases sitting between them. The CDR3 runs 21 residues. Germline V gene sequence: CDR1 SGHVS, CDR2 FNYEAQ. CDR3 nucleotides: TGTGCCAGCAGCTTAGTTGTGGGCCCCCGAAAAATTAGCTCCTATAATTCACCCCTCCACTTT. Amino acid sequence: CASSLVVGPRKISSYNSPLHF.